Each of the 29 T cell receptor beta chains below was sequenced from the same sample in a study of cytomegalovirus exposure and HLA in healthy donors. Primers for the PCR totalled 60 Vbeta and 13 Jbeta. The method was immunoSEQ multiplex PCR; TCRdb's version includes in-frame clones alone and lacks a portion of them. The data show around 130,000 clones, over 60% seen once. Sequencing was carried out using PBMCs. The receptors derive from a human donor in good health.

This sequence joins TRBV10-3 and TRBJ2-1, with D possibly matching TRBD2 (5 bases). V was shortened by 4 bases and J by 6 bases, with 19 bases between the two germline ends. CDR1 and CDR2 (germline): ENHRY, SYGVKD. This CDR3 region has 16 residues. Here the CDR3 reads CAISGEISWAGNEQFF. CDR3 in DNA: TGTGCCATCAGTGGGGAGATCAGCTGGGCTGGCAATGAGCAGTTCTTC.

This chain connects TRBV30 to TRBJ2-6; 9 bases match TRBD1. In germline, CDR1 is GTSNPN, CDR2 SVGIG (reference sequence). This CDR3 has 20 residues. V gave up 2 bases and J gave up 0 bases; unmatched junction bases: 14. The DNA of the CDR3 is TGTGCCTGGAGTACCTCAAGGGACAGGGCAGTTTCCTCTGGGGCCAACGTCCTGACTTTC. Protein sequence: CAWSTSRDRAVSSGANVLTF.

J is TRBJ2-7 and V is TRBV28; TRBD1 agrees at 9 bases. V was clipped by 4 bases and J by 5 bases; unmatched bases: 9. CDR3 length equals 15 residues. CDR1 is MDHEN and CDR2 is SYDVKM in the germline V gene. As DNA, the CDR3 is TGTGCCAGCAGTTACCCCGGGACAGGGACCGACGAGCAGTACTTC. It yields the protein CASSYPGTGTDEQYF.

The chain uses TRBV6-5 and TRBJ2-2, with D possibly TRBD2 on 7 matching bases. The germline CDR1 and CDR2 sequences are MNHEY and SVGAGI. The CDR3 is 16 amino acids. The germline V and J ends were trimmed by 0 bases and 4 bases, with 12 bases remaining between them. CDR3 residues: CASSYSTGGSTGELFF. The CDR3 DNA sequence: TGTGCCAGCAGTTACTCGACGGGGGGCAGCACCGGGGAGCTGTTTTTT.

Remarks on this clone: The junction differs from germline at one of its ends, possibly a read error. The V gene is TRBV7-9, the J gene TRBJ2-5, with a possible D match to TRBD2 (5 bases). Germline V gene data show CDR1 as SEHNR and CDR2 as FQNEAQ (reference sequence). This CDR3 comprises 15 residues. The CDR3 loop reads CSSSLEAGHIETQYF. The CDR3 DNA is TGTTCCAGCAGCTTAGAGGCGGGCCACATAGAGACCCAGTACTTC.

This chain connects TRBV5-1 to TRBJ1-1; D possibly corresponds to TRBD1 (6 bases). Germline V gene lookup returns CDR1 SGHRS and CDR2 YFSETQ. Trimming pared 0 bases from V and 2 bases from J, leaving 11 bases between. The CDR3 covers 15 residues. The CDR3: CASSLVQGINTEAFF. The CDR3 DNA is TGCGCCAGCAGCTTGGTTCAGGGGATAAACACTGAAGCTTTCTTT.

This clone came up a few times. The CDR3 loop is CAISEQGRTEAFF. CDR3 bases: TGTGCCATCAGTGAACAGGGGAGGACTGAAGCTTTCTTT. The chain combines TRBV10-3 with TRBJ1-1; 7 bases agree with TRBD1. The CDR3 contains 13 residues. The germline gives CDR1 ENHRY, CDR2 SYGVKD. J lost 5 bases, V lost 3 bases, and 3 bases had no gene match.

This chain connects TRBV5-1 to TRBJ2-1; possibly TRBD2 for D (6 bases). V lost 3 bases and J lost 0, with 10 bases in between. Looked up from germline, CDR1 is SGHRS and CDR2 is YFSETQ. The CDR3 totals 15 residues. The CDR3 is CASSSAGRSYNEQFF. The CDR3 DNA follows: TGCGCCAGCAGCTCAGCGGGCCGCTCCTACAATGAGCAGTTCTTC.

The chain uses TRBV19 and TRBJ1-5; a possible D gene is TRBD1 (5 bases). The CDR3 extends over 15 amino acids. CDR1 is LNHDA, CDR2 SQIVND, per germline (reference sequence). V was trimmed by 10 bases and J by 0 bases, leaving 16 bases between them. The CDR3 region is CATQAGGNSNQPQHF. The DNA for the CDR3 is TGTGCCACCCAAGCGGGGGGAAATAGCAATCAGCCCCAGCATTTT.

The chain combines TRBV7-3 with TRBJ2-6; 7 bases are shared with TRBD1. Germline CDR1 reads SGHTA; CDR2 reads FQGTGA. The trim removed 5 bases at V and 2 bases at J, leaving 3 bases unmatched. The CDR3 contains 15 residues. The CDR3: CASSRTGAGANVLTF. Written as DNA, the CDR3 is TGTGCCAGCAGCCGTACAGGGGCTGGGGCCAACGTCCTGACTTTC.

The chain uses TRBV5-1 and TRBJ2-3; TRBD2 matches 15 bases. CDR3 length: 19 amino acids. Losses at the gene ends were 0 bases for V and 0 bases for J; bases not matched to a gene: 5. The germline gives CDR1 SGHRS, CDR2 YFSETQ. This CDR3 reads CASSLAVGLAGGSTDTQYF. The CDR3 region has the DNA TGCGCCAGCAGCTTGGCCGTAGGACTAGCGGGAGGGAGCACAGATACGCAGTATTTT.

On this clone itself: At the DNA level, this CDR3 is encoded by other sequences in the same sample as well. The chain recombines TRBV28 with TRBJ1-2, with 10 bases matching TRBD1. The CDR3 has 14 residues. The V gene end was trimmed by 6 bases and the J gene end by 3 bases; junction bases not matched to a gene: 4. CDR1 and CDR2 from the germline V gene are MDHEN and SYDVKM. In DNA, the CDR3 is TGTGCCAGCAGCGGGACAGGGGTCTACTATGGCTACACCTTC. Amino acid sequence: CASSGTGVYYGYTF.

This clone showed up just a few times. The chain couples TRBV5-1 to TRBJ1-1, with 9 bases matching TRBD1. The junction had 11 bases not matched to a gene; V was cut back by 5 bases and J by 0 bases. CDR1 is SGHRS and CDR2 is YFSETQ in the germline V gene. The CDR3 is made up of 17 amino acids. CDR3 nucleotides: TGCGCCAGCAGTCCGGTTGGGACAGGGCTCATGAACACTGAAGCTTTCTTT. It translates to CASSPVGTGLMNTEAFF.

The CDR3 reads CASSPRRVLQETQYF. The CDR3 coding sequence is TGTGCCAGTAGTCCTCGACGGGTCTTGCAAGAGACCCAGTACTTC. The chain links TRBV19 to TRBJ2-5; no clear D gene. Germline V lookup: CDR1 LNHDA, CDR2 SQIVND (reference sequence). This CDR3 comprises 15 residues. The V gene lost 5 bases and the J gene lost 2 bases, with 15 bases spanning the gap.

This chain joins TRBV6-5 and TRBJ2-7; 8 positions agree with TRBD1. Germline loops: CDR1 MNHEY, CDR2 SVGAGI. The CDR3 extends over 14 amino acids. Germline trimming cut 2 bases from V and 3 bases from J; bases unmatched to any gene: 3. DNA of the CDR3: TGTGCCAGCAGTTACAGGACAGGGATCTACGAGCAGTACTTC. It encodes CASSYRTGIYEQYF.

This rearrangement joins TRBV28 to TRBJ2-3; D might be TRBD1 (6 bases). The V end lost 8 bases, the J end lost 3 bases, and 9 bases lay between the germline ends. Germline loops: CDR1 MDHEN, CDR2 SYDVKM. This CDR3 has 12 residues. The CDR3 coding sequence is TGTGCCAGCCTCAGGGGTACAGATACGCAGTATTTT. Amino acid sequence: CASLRGTDTQYF.

This chain joins TRBV10-3 and TRBJ2-3; 8 nucleotides agree with TRBD1. Germline V lookup: CDR1 ENHRY, CDR2 SYGVKD. The CDR3 has 15 residues. The V segment lost 6 bases and the J segment 3 bases; nucleotides outside the gene matches: 8. For the CDR3, the DNA is TGTGCCATCAGACCAACAGGGGGGCGGACAGATACGCAGTATTTT. This translates into CAIRPTGGRTDTQYF.

The V gene is TRBV29-1, the J gene TRBJ1-4; possible D gene TRBD1, 5 bases. V lost 6 bases, J lost 0 bases, and 11 bases lay in between. The CDR3 consists of 14 residues. CDR1 is SQVTM, CDR2 ANQGSEA, per germline. The CDR3 DNA sequence: TGCAGCGTACTTTCGGGGGCAACTAATGAAAAACTGTTTTTT. This translates into CSVLSGATNEKLFF.

This chain joins TRBV6-6 and TRBJ2-5; TRBD2 aligns across 8 bases. This CDR3 has 13 residues. Germline loops: CDR1 MNHNY, CDR2 SVGAGI (reference sequence). Trimming removed 6 bases from V and 11 bases from J; junction bases left unmatched: 11. CDR3 in DNA: TGTGCCAGCAGCGCCCCCGCGCGGGGGGAGCAGTACTTC. Encoded protein: CASSAPARGEQYF.

This clone was observed a few times. J is TRBJ1-3 and V is TRBV19; possible D gene TRBD1, 5 bases. V gave up 7 bases and J gave up 4 bases, with 17 bases separating them. The germline CDR1 and CDR2 sequences are LNHDA and SQIVND (reference sequence). The CDR3 runs to 15 residues. In nucleotides, the CDR3 is TGTGCCAGTACAATCGCGGGGGTTTCCGGAAACACCATATATTTT. This encodes CASTIAGVSGNTIYF.

The chain has TRBV7-9 and TRBJ1-2; D is possibly TRBD1 (6 bases). Trimming took off 3 bases at V and 7 bases at J, with 15 bases between the two ends. Germline V gene sequence: CDR1 SEHNR, CDR2 FQNEAQ (reference sequence). CDR3 size: 14 residues. The CDR3 spells CASSLSLGAGGYTF. The CDR3 nucleotides are TGTGCCAGCAGCTTGTCGCTGGGGGCGGGTGGCTACACCTTC.

The chain joins TRBV4-3 to TRBJ2-2; maybe TRBD2 (5 bases). From germline, CDR1 is LGHNA and CDR2 YSLEER. The V and J ends lost 3 bases and 8 bases respectively, with 10 bases between them. This CDR3 region has 13 residues. This chain's CDR3 is CASSQKTMGELFF. CDR3 sequence (DNA): TGCGCCAGCAGCCAGAAGACTATGGGGGAGCTGTTTTTT.

The chain joins TRBV6-1 to TRBJ2-5, with 10 bases that match TRBD2. The junction had 8 bases not matched to a gene; V was cut back by 6 bases and J by 4 bases. Germline V gene sequence: CDR1 MNHNS, CDR2 SASEGT. The CDR3 spans 15 residues. The CDR3 loop is CASRSGGAGRETQYF. CDR3 coding DNA: TGTGCCAGCAGGAGCGGGGGGGCGGGTCGAGAGACCCAGTACTTC.

This clone was detected a few times. The chain combines TRBV4-3 with TRBJ1-5; D unresolved. The CDR3 runs to 15 residues. Deletions cut 4 bases from V and 0 bases from J, with 10 bases between. Germline V CDR1 and CDR2: LGHNA, YSLEER. The CDR3 DNA sequence: TGCGCCAGCAGCCCCAGTCGAAATAGCAATCAGCCCCAGCATTTT. As protein: CASSPSRNSNQPQHF.

This clone was observed a single time. The chain recombines TRBV11-2 with TRBJ1-4; D is perhaps TRBD1 (5 bases). This CDR3 has 16 amino acids. Germline assignment: CDR1 SGHAT and CDR2 FQNNGV. Between the trimmed V and J ends, which lost 7 bases and 5 bases, there was a span of 20 bases. CDR3 sequence: CASNPSLGGRNEKLFF. CDR3 bases: TGTGCCAGCAATCCATCGCTGGGGGGACGGAATGAAAAACTGTTTTTT.

The chain couples TRBV7-2 to TRBJ2-7; possibly TRBD2 for D (5 bases). This CDR3 is 16 amino acids long. The germline V gene has CDR1 SGHTA and CDR2 FQGNSA. The V end was cut by 1 base, the J end by 2 bases, with 15 bases between. The CDR3 loop is CASSLVAPSLPYEQYF. The CDR3, as DNA: TGTGCCAGCAGCTTAGTAGCGCCTTCCCTTCCCTACGAGCAGTACTTC.

The sample holds one count of this clone. V is TRBV5-4 and J is TRBJ2-7; TRBD2 is a possible D gene (7 bases). With 4 bases removed from V and 4 bases from J, the gap between germline ends came to 15 bases. This CDR3 has 14 amino acids. The germline V gene has CDR1 SGHNT and CDR2 YYREEE (reference sequence). DNA of the CDR3: TGTGCCAGCAGCCGACGGGGGGCCCCATACGAGCAGTACTTC. Its translation is CASSRRGAPYEQYF.

By proportion, this clone is medium-sized. The V and J genes are TRBV15 and TRBJ2-7; 11 bases agree with TRBD1. This CDR3 has 15 residues. V lost 4 bases, J lost 4 bases, and 6 bases stayed unmatched. Germline lookup yields CDR1 LNHNV and CDR2 YYDKDF (reference sequence). CDR3 nucleotide sequence: TGTGCCACCAGCACGGGGACAGGGGGACTATACGAGCAGTACTTC. This gives the protein CATSTGTGGLYEQYF.

The J gene is TRBJ2-2, the V gene TRBV27; 8 bases map to TRBD2. The junction had 9 bases not matched to a gene; V was cut back by 5 bases and J by 1 base. Looked up from germline, CDR1 is MNHEY and CDR2 is SMNVEV (reference sequence). This CDR3 has 17 residues. The CDR3, as DNA: TGTGCCAGCAGTAGAAATACCGGGAGGGGGAACACCGGGGAGCTGTTTTTT. The encoded protein is CASSRNTGRGNTGELFF.